This paragraph reports one TCR beta chain. Its binding antigen is unknown. No much larger clone exists at a distance of one base, and base qualities are not known. Stable Graves' hyperthyroidism was defined as no progression to ophthalmopathy during 18 months of follow-up. Hyperthyroidism patients were newly diagnosed, had a disease duration of under 2 months, and were aged 18 to 65 years. Exclusion was applied to patients with uncontrolled infections, other autoimmune diseases, pregnancy or lactation. Diagnoses were based on clinical symptoms, serum thyroxine and TRAb, thyroid ultrasound and orbital computed tomography. Ficoll-Paque density gradient centrifugation was used to isolate PBMCs from around 9.1 ml of fresh peripheral blood. Total RNA was extracted with Trizol reagent, and quality was checked on an Agilent 2100 Bioanalyzer. The germline V and J ends show losses of 3 bases and 6 bases respectively, and no gene match explains 4 bases of the junction. CDR1 KGHSH and CDR2 LQKENI are derived from the germline V gene. The CDR3, cysteine through phenylalanine, is 16 amino acids long. The entry retains the CDR3 DNA only, 48 bases that are in frame from base 1.

These data belong to a study of T cells in Graves' hyperthyroidism and ophthalmopathy (dated by TCRdb to about 2019). The study in broad terms: Peripheral blood was sampled at the time of initial diagnosis, prior to any treatment. To identify distinguishing TCR V-J signatures, a discovery cohort of 90 to 100 patients was used, comprising some 43 with Graves' ophthalmopathy and around 60 with stable Graves' hyperthyroidism. Prospective prediction of ophthalmopathy was tested in an independent validation cohort consisting of about 19 hyperthyroidism patients and over 15 patients who later progressed to ophthalmopathy. The 100 or so discovery patients were randomly split 7:3 into training and test sets. Thyroid tissue and blood T-cell repertoires from about six Graves' hyperthyroidism patients were also compared in the study. After sampling, hyperthyroidism patients received methimazole starting at 30 mg daily, and ophthalmopathy patients received high-dose intravenous methylprednisolone. According to the paper, TCR Vbeta CDR3 sequencing was carried out on 135 peripheral blood samples, which came from about 45 ophthalmopathy, fewer than 80 hyperthyroidism and 17 progressor patients.

The TCR beta CDR3 regions were amplified from RNA transcripts. The first round of RT-PCR for the TCR CDR3 was performed with the HTBI primer set and the Qiagen OneStep RT-PCR kit. The libraries were constructed in a second round of multiplex PCR and then size-selected and purified. Paired-end sequencing of the libraries was performed with 100 bp reads on an Illumina HiSeq2000. Turning to the authors' computational methods: SOAPnuke was used to process the raw data, removing reads that contained adapters or uncalled bases, had a mean Phred below 15, or lacked an exact match to the constant primer or identifier. COPE v1.2.5 was used to merge the high-quality paired reads, and each unique nucleotide sequence was defined as a clonotype. Clonotypes were aligned to IMGT TRBV, TRBD and TRBJ reference segments using MiTCR v1.1. The analysis was restricted to V-J combinations with a frequency above 0.0001, which together covered around 99% of the repertoires. A TCS score was defined as the ratio between F50 (clonal expansion) and ExV (chaos), using BLOSUM62-based TCRdist between CDR3 peptides within each V-J. Welch's t-statistics and random forest reduced just over 500 V-J features to 10 to 15, which were used in a naive Bayes classifier (R e1071). TCRdb applied fastp at Q25 and MiXCR to the public reads, then kept only in-frame beta chains. Rows are combined by CDR3 protein, so each entry shows the most common genes and DNA. TCRdb, not the authors, supplied the V and J calls. The sample has about 560,000 distinct CDR3 sequences on record, 11% to 15% of them singletons. About 14% of the sample is taken by the ten largest.

Results and caveats for the whole study, not just this receptor: In validation, progression to ophthalmopathy was predicted by the model with roughly 69% sensitivity and around 76% specificity, a median of around 6.5 months before onset. Most expanded thyroid clonotypes (frequency above 0.001) were also found in blood, which suggests that blood repertoires may mirror thyroid immune responses. In cross-validation, a model built on a 13 V-J signature told ophthalmopathy apart from stable hyperthyroidism with 87.88% sensitivity and about 81% specificity, and in testing the same model reached 80%/75%. No statistical method was used to set the sample size in advance, and investigators knew the group allocation.

The sequence is built from TRBV18 and TRBJ2-1, and 14 junction bases match TRBD2. This clonotype was sampled from a woman aged 35 to 49 with Graves' hyperthyroidism. Sequencing input: blood. The CDR3 reads as follows: CASSPGLAGAFNEQFF. The sequence in DNA is TGTGCCAGCTCACCGGGACTAGCGGGAGCTTTCAATGAGCAGTTCTTC.